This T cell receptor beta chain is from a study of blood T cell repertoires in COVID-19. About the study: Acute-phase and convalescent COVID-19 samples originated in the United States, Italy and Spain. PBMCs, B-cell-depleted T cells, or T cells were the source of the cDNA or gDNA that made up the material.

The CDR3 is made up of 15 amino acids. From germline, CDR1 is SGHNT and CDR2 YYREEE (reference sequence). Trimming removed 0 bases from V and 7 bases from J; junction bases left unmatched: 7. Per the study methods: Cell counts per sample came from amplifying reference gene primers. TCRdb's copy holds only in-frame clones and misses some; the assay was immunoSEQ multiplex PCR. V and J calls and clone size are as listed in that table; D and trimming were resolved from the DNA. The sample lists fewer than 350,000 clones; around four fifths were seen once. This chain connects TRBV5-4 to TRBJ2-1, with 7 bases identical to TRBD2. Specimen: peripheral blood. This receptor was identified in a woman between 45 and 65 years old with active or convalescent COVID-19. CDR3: CASSLAGRGANEQFF. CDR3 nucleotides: TGTGCCAGCAGCTTGGCGGGGAGGGGAGCTAATGAGCAGTTCTTC.